The 13 T cell receptor beta chains given below trace back to one sample, sequenced in a study of T cells after yellow fever vaccination. TCRdb redid the calling of the 5' RACE reads with MiXCR, one entry per CDR3 protein. The table lists a few hundred thousand distinct CDR3 sequences, approximately 10% of them singletons. This specimen was PBMCs, taken on the day of the first yellow fever vaccination. These receptors were obtained from a man younger than 35 who received the YFV17D yellow fever vaccine.

The chain recombines TRBV7-3 with TRBJ2-3; tentatively, D is TRBD1 or TRBD2 (5 bases each). This CDR3 has 14 residues. Between the trimmed V and J ends, which lost 4 bases and 6 bases, there was a span of 14 bases. Germline CDR1 SGHTA, CDR2 FQGTGA. The CDR3 nucleotides read TGTGCCAGCAGCTCCCCCGTCGGGACCGATACGCAGTATTTT. It translates to CASSSPVGTDTQYF.

This clonotype was picked up many times. The chain has TRBV4-3 and TRBJ2-7, with D possibly being TRBD1 or TRBD2 (5 bases each). CDR3 length equals 15 residues. CDR1 is LGHNA and CDR2 is YSLEER in the germline V gene. Between the trimmed V and J ends, which lost 1 base and 3 bases, there was a span of 13 bases. The CDR3 loop is CASSQAGNRGYEQYF. DNA for the CDR3: TGCGCCAGCAGCCAAGCCGGGAATAGGGGCTACGAGCAGTACTTC.

This clonotype was counted a few times. In DNA, the CDR3 is TGTGCCAGCGGCCCAGGGGACAGGAGACAAGAGACCCAGTACTTC. Translated: CASGPGDRRQETQYF. This chain connects TRBV12-3 or TRBV12-4 to TRBJ2-5, with 8 bases that match TRBD1. The CDR3 is 15 residues long. V shed 8 bases, J shed 2 bases, and the junction held 10 bases outside the gene matches.

Remarks on this clonotype: One base away lies a much larger clone, so this may be a sequencing read error. The chain links TRBV24-1 to TRBJ2-2; TRBD2 might be the D (6 bases). The V gene's germline CDR1 is KGHDR and CDR2 SFDVKD. CDR3 length equals 12 residues. CDR3 nucleotides: TGTGCCACCCGGCGGGGCACCGGGGGGCTGTTTTTT. This sequence encodes CATRRGTGGLFF.

V and J are TRBV5-1 and TRBJ1-6; D is unclear. Germline V gives CDR1 SGHRS, CDR2 YFSETQ. Trimming cost V 4 bases and J 5 bases, with 4 bases left between them. The CDR3 is 12 amino acids. CDR3 sequence (DNA): TGCGCCAGCAGCACAAATAATTCACCCCTCCACTTT. Encoded protein: CASSTNNSPLHF.

This clonotype was observed a few times. This chain uses TRBV20-1 with TRBJ1-1; a possible D gene is TRBD1 (5 bases). CDR3 length: 13 amino acids. CDR1 and CDR2 from the germline V gene are DFQATT and SNEGSKA (reference sequence). The CDR3 sequence is CSQVGGGDTEAFF. The CDR3 DNA reads as TGCAGCCAGGTCGGGGGAGGGGACACTGAAGCTTTCTTT.

This chain joins TRBV5-1 and TRBJ2-2; 7 positions agree with TRBD1. CDR1 and CDR2 (germline): SGHRS, YFSETQ. V shed 4 bases, J shed 0 bases, and the junction held 6 bases outside the gene matches. CDR3 length: 16 amino acids. CDR3 nucleotides: TGCGCCAGCAGCCTGAAAGGGGGCTCGAACACCGGGGAGCTGTTTTTT. Translation: CASSLKGGSNTGELFF.

This clonotype was observed a few times. V and J are TRBV20-1 and TRBJ2-7; unclear D gene. V was pared by 5 bases and J by 0 bases, with 5 bases between. Germline V gene sequence: CDR1 DFQATT, CDR2 SNEGSKA (reference sequence). The CDR3 is made up of 11 amino acids. The CDR3 DNA sequence: TGCAGTGCTGTTACCTCCTACGAGCAGTACGTC. It translates to CSAVTSYEQYV.

This chain connects TRBV4-3 to TRBJ1-6; possible D gene TRBD1, 5 bases. Germline CDR1 LGHNA, CDR2 YSLEER. The germline V and J ends were trimmed by 1 base and 10 bases, with 14 bases remaining between them. This CDR3 has 15 amino acids. The CDR3 DNA sequence: TGCGCCAGCAGCCAAGGGAGACCGGGGGACTCACCCCTCCACTTT. Translating gives CASSQGRPGDSPLHF.

J is TRBJ2-2 and V is TRBV5-1, with TRBD1 matching 8 bases. Germline CDR1 is SGHRS and CDR2 is YFSETQ. CDR3 length: 14 amino acids. V trimming: 4 bases; J trimming: 3 bases; junction bases outside the gene matches: 2. The CDR3 is CASSKGQDTGELFF. In nucleotides, the CDR3 is TGCGCCAGCAGCAAGGGACAGGACACCGGGGAGCTGTTTTTT.

The sample holds a few counts of this clonotype. The chain has TRBV28 and TRBJ2-5; a possible D gene is TRBD2 (6 bases). V dropped 6 bases and J dropped 4 bases, with 18 bases sitting between them. The CDR3 covers 15 residues. Germline CDR1 reads MDHEN; CDR2 reads SYDVKM. The CDR3 protein is CASSRPTYGRETQYF. As DNA, the CDR3 is TGTGCCAGCAGCCGCCCGACTTACGGGAGAGAGACCCAGTACTTC.

The chain links TRBV4-1 to TRBJ2-7; 11 nucleotides align to TRBD2. The CDR3 length is 16 residues. The germline V gene has CDR1 MGHRA and CDR2 YSYEKL. V was clipped by 1 base and J by 7 bases; unmatched bases: 9. CDR3: CASSQGNGSGGGEQYF. CDR3 DNA: TGCGCCAGCAGCCAAGGAAACGGTAGCGGGGGGGGTGAGCAGTACTTC.

V and J are TRBV5-1 and TRBJ1-6, with a tentative D call TRBD1 (5 bases). CDR3 length: 14 residues. Germline CDR1 is SGHRS and CDR2 is YFSETQ. The V end lost 0 bases, the J end lost 6 bases, and 7 bases lay between the germline ends. The CDR3 DNA is TGCGCCAGCAGCTTGGGGACACTTAATTCACCCCTCCACTTT. Its protein product is CASSLGTLNSPLHF.